The source of this TCR beta chain is a study of cytomegalovirus exposure and HLA in healthy donors. Study findings and constraints: In an earlier analysis, most TCR beta V segments were productive about 87% or about 30% of the time. Per published reports, the classifier diagnosed cytomegalovirus status with high specificity and sensitivity. One variant, a missense change in DCLRE1C, was linked in a later analysis to TCR beta V- and J-gene trimming.

All the people who gave samples were healthy bone marrow donors. Use of 60 Vbeta and 13 Jbeta primers characterized the PCR. Clones were read by immunoSEQ multiplex PCR, and TCRdb kept only the in-frame ones, dropping some. The data show about 180,000 clones, over 60% seen once. The junction had 1 base not matched to a gene; V was cut back by 0 bases and J by 5 bases. The CDR3 sequence is 15 residues long. Germline CDR1 and CDR2: SGHAT and FQNNGV. Of note for this clone: Antigen: not known.

The TCR comes from a man younger than 35 in good health and CMV-seronegative. The sample was PBMCs. The chain carries TRBV11-2 and TRBJ2-2; 9 bases match TRBD1. DNA for the CDR3: TGTGCCAGCAGCTTAGAGACAGGGGGTACCGGGGAGCTGTTTTTT. Translating it yields CASSLETGGTGELFF.